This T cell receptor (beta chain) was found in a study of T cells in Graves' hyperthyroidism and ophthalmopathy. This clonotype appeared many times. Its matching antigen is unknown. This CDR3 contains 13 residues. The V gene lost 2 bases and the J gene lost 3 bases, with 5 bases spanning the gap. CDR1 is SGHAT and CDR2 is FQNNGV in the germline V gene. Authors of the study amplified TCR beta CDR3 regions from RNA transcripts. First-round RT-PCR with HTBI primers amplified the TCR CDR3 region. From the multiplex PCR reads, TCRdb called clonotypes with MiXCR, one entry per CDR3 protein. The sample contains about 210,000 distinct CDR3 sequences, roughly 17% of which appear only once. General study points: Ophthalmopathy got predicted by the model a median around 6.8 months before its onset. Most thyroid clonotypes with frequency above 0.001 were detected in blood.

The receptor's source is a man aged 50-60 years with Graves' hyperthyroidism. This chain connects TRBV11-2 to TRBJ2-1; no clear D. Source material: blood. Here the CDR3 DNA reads TGTGCCAGCAGCTTAAACAGCTACAATGAGCAGTTCTTC. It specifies CASSLNSYNEQFF.